This entry describes one T cell receptor (beta chain). The method was immunoSEQ multiplex PCR; TCRdb's version includes in-frame clones alone and lacks a portion of them. The table has just under 60,000 clones, over 75% seen once; the top ten hold 9.7%. The data belong to a study of blood T cell repertoires in COVID-19. CDR3 size: 17 residues. Sequencing was done on a sample of peripheral blood. This chain links TRBV21-1 with TRBJ2-3; whether TRBD1, the table's D call, matches the DNA was not checked. TRBV21-1 counts as a pseudogene. This TCR was sampled from a human donor in a cohort sampled during active COVID-19. CDR3 nucleotide sequence: TGTGCCAGCAGCAAAGTTATGGCAGGGGCTAGCACAGATACGCAGTATTTT. This codes for CASSKVMAGASTDTQYF.